The 18 T cell receptor beta chains presented below share a single source sample, sequenced in a study of spatial heterogeneity in lung cancer. MiXCR was run by TCRdb on the 5' RACE reads, yielding one entry per CDR3 protein. The sample holds about 11,000 distinct CDR3 sequences, less than 4.5% seen once. The sample's time point: sample taken at primary tumor resection. Whole RNA was taken from tumor, nontumor lung or frozen PBMC; it was then sequenced unsorted. The sequenced sample was PBMCs, obtained at surgery. These receptors originate from a female donor with early-stage non-small cell lung cancer.

This clonotype was found many times. This beta chain is off target for a library built for alpha chains, so its abundance means little. This chain connects TRBV14 to TRBJ2-1; D uncertain. CDR1 SGHDN and CDR2 FVKESK come from the germline V gene. V lost 2 bases and J 12 bases, leaving 17 bases between the germline ends. The CDR3 extends over 14 amino acids. CDR3 sequence reads: CASSQHDRLEGQFF. The CDR3 coding sequence is TGTGCCAGCAGCCAACACGACCGCCTGGAAGGGCAGTTCTTC.

This clonotype was counted between two and nine times. Within a library made for alpha chains, this beta chain is off target, and its count is uninformative. The chain is built from TRBV18 and TRBJ2-1, with 11 nucleotides matching TRBD2. This CDR3 has 16 amino acids. From germline, CDR1 is KGHSH and CDR2 LQKENI. V shed 1 base and J 3 bases; nucleotides not matched to a gene: 2. The CDR3 loop reads CASSPLLAGGYNEQFF. The CDR3 coding sequence is TGTGCCAGCTCACCACTGCTAGCGGGGGGCTACAATGAGCAGTTCTTC.

This clonotype was detected only a few times. A library prepared for alpha chains yielded this beta chain as an off-target read; its size is of little meaning. The gene calls are TRBV27 and TRBJ2-1, with 8 bases identical to TRBD1. The CDR3 length is 15 residues. With 5 bases clipped from V and 7 bases from J, the junction kept 10 bases outside the gene matches. Germline V gene data show CDR1 as MNHEY and CDR2 as SMNVEV (reference sequence). For the CDR3, the DNA is TGTGCCAGCAGTAATCGACAGGGGAATAGAAATGAGCAGTTCTTC. It codes for CASSNRQGNRNEQFF.

This clonotype was counted many times. Within a library made for alpha chains, this beta chain is off target, and its count is uninformative. The chain carries TRBV5-1 and TRBJ1-2, with 9 bases lining up with TRBD1. This CDR3 comprises 14 residues. The germline V gene has CDR1 SGHRS and CDR2 YFSETQ. V gave up 4 bases and J gave up 6 bases; unmatched junction bases: 7. The CDR3 DNA is TGCGCCAGCAGCGCGTTTACAGGGGGCGATGGCTACACCTTC. Residues: CASSAFTGGDGYTF.

Many counts were recorded for this clonotype. Because this beta chain is a stray read in a library intended to capture alpha chains, its abundance should not be given much weight. This chain uses TRBV7-9 with TRBJ2-5; D ambiguous. CDR3 length equals 14 residues. Germline CDR1 is SEHNR and CDR2 is FQNEAQ (reference sequence). The V end lost 8 bases, the J end lost 2 bases, and 15 bases lay between the germline ends. The CDR3 DNA is TGTGCCAGCGCCTCGAGGAATTCTCAAGAGACCCAGTACTTC. This sequence encodes CASASRNSQETQYF.

This clonotype counts as medium-sized (0.01 to 0.1%). This beta chain appears as a stray read in a library generated for alpha chains; its size is not informative. The genes are TRBV29-1 and TRBJ1-1; D may be TRBD1 (6 bases). The CDR3 is made up of 13 amino acids. With 6 bases removed from V and 11 bases from J, the gap between germline ends came to 22 bases. Germline CDR1 reads SQVTM; CDR2 reads ANQGSEA. The CDR3 nucleotides are TGCAGCGTCGAGTACTCATTGGGGGCGGGGGCTTTCTTT. This gives the protein CSVEYSLGAGAFF.

This clonotype was seen at least ten times. For a library built for alpha chains, this beta chain is a stray read; little rests on its size. The gene calls are TRBV7-2 and TRBJ2-1; no definite D call. CDR1 is SGHTA, CDR2 FQGNSA, per germline. V lost 4 bases and J 9 bases, leaving 10 bases between the germline ends. This CDR3 has 12 amino acids. The CDR3 coding sequence is TGTGCCAGCAGCTCTCTGGCAGGTGAGCAGTTCTTC. Residues: CASSSLAGEQFF.

This clonotype has a count of ten or more. Because this beta chain is a stray read in a library intended to capture alpha chains, its abundance should not be given much weight. V and J are TRBV7-9 and TRBJ2-3, with a tentative D call TRBD2 (6 bases). Germline-derived CDR1 and CDR2 are SEHNR and FQNEAQ (reference sequence). There are 15 residues in the CDR3. The V end was cut by 5 bases, the J end by 2 bases, with 14 bases between. Here the CDR3 reads CASSPFGGFTDTQYF. The CDR3, as DNA: TGTGCCAGCAGCCCTTTCGGGGGATTCACAGATACGCAGTATTTT.

In this sample, this clonotype turned up many times. This beta chain turned up in a library designed for alpha chains; as an off-target read, its abundance says little. The V gene is TRBV7-8, the J gene TRBJ2-7; 10 bases are shared with TRBD1. The germline CDR1 and CDR2 sequences are SGHVS and FQNEAQ. The J segment lost 5 bases and the V segment lost 2 bases, leaving 9 bases of the junction unmatched. The CDR3 has 16 residues. CDR3 sequence reads: CASSLNPGQGMDEQYF. DNA for the CDR3: TGTGCCAGCAGCTTAAATCCGGGACAGGGGATGGACGAGCAGTACTTC.

As to this clonotype: Being off target in a library aimed at alpha chains, this beta chain has a size of little meaning. The V gene is TRBV20-1, the J gene TRBJ1-2; D possibly corresponds to TRBD1 (6 bases). The CDR3 totals 14 residues. The germline gives CDR1 DFQATT, CDR2 SNEGSKA (reference sequence). V dropped 0 bases and J dropped 8 bases, with 16 bases sitting between them. Here the CDR3 reads CSARDQRGTRGYTF. The CDR3 DNA follows: TGCAGTGCTAGAGATCAAAGGGGGACGCGCGGCTACACCTTC.

This clonotype was counted at least ten times. This beta chain is off target for a library built for alpha chains, so its abundance means little. The chain couples TRBV18 to TRBJ1-1, with 9 bases lining up with TRBD1. Germline CDR1 and CDR2: KGHSH and LQKENI. The CDR3 totals 15 residues. With 8 bases clipped from V and 4 bases from J, the junction kept 11 bases outside the gene matches. DNA of the CDR3: TGTGCCAGCGCTCGGACAGGGGCTCGTCTCACTGAAGCTTTCTTT. Translated, it gives CASARTGARLTEAFF. Drawing the rest from reference TRBV18 and TRBJ1-1, the complete variable domain is NAGVMQNPRHLVRRRGQEARLRCSPMKGHSHVYWYRQLPEEGLKFMVYLQKENIIDESGMPKERFSAEFPKEGPSILRIQQVVRGDSAAYFCASARTGARLTEAFFGQGTRLTVV.

The sample holds many counts of this clonotype. This beta chain was picked up by a library intended for alpha chains and is off target, so its count carries little meaning. In DNA, the CDR3 is TGTGCCAGCAGTCTAGCGGGTTACACCGGGGAGCTGTTTTTT. Encoded protein: CASSLAGYTGELFF. The chain couples TRBV6-2 or TRBV6-3 to TRBJ2-2; 8 nucleotides align to TRBD2. This CDR3 region has 14 residues. V was clipped by 5 bases and J by 3 bases; unmatched bases: 2. Germline-derived CDR1 and CDR2 are MNHEY and SVGEGT.

In the case of this clonotype: A library made for alpha chains picked up this beta chain off target, so its size means little. The chain carries TRBV28 and TRBJ1-4; the match to TRBD1 covers 8 bases. The CDR3 consists of 15 residues. Trimming removed 7 bases from V and 4 bases from J; junction bases left unmatched: 8. Germline V gives CDR1 MDHEN, CDR2 SYDVKM. In nucleotides, the CDR3 is TGTGCCAGCACTTTGGTCACAGGGGGTAATGAAAAACTGTTTTTT. Protein: CASTLVTGGNEKLFF.

This clonotype was seen ten or more times. Being off target in a library aimed at alpha chains, this beta chain has a size of little meaning. This chain uses TRBV20-1 with TRBJ1-3; 10 nucleotides align to TRBD1. CDR3 length equals 20 residues. Germline V gene sequence: CDR1 DFQATT, CDR2 SNEGSKA (reference sequence). V dropped 3 bases and J dropped 4; count of bases not matched to a gene: 21. CDR3 sequence (DNA): TGCAGTGCTAGCGGTTTTTCCGGGACAGGGGCCATCGAGGACGGAAACACCATATATTTT. Translating gives CSASGFSGTGAIEDGNTIYF.

This clonotype was recorded many times. This beta chain was picked up by a library intended for alpha chains and is off target, so its count carries little meaning. The chain uses TRBV2 and TRBJ1-1, with TRBD1 matching over 7 bases. J gave up 0 bases and V 6 bases, and 4 bases lay outside the gene matches. The CDR3 covers 14 residues. Looked up from germline, CDR1 is SNHLY and CDR2 is FYNNEI. In DNA, the CDR3 is TGTGCCAGCAGGCCAGGGGGAGTGAACACTGAAGCTTTCTTT. Translation: CASRPGGVNTEAFF.

This clonotype was counted a few times. As an off-target read in a library built for alpha chains, this beta chain has a frequency of little significance. This chain joins TRBV20-1 and TRBJ1-1, with D tentatively TRBD1 (6 bases). The length of the CDR3 is 15 residues. CDR1 and CDR2 from the germline V gene are DFQATT and SNEGSKA (reference sequence). V lost 0 bases, J lost 1 base, and 12 bases lay in between. The CDR3 nucleotides read TGCAGTGCTAGAGAAGGCGGGACAACGAACACTGAAGCTTTCTTT. This gives the protein CSAREGGTTNTEAFF.

This clonotype is medium-sized (0.01 to 0.1%) within its sample. As an off-target read in a library built for alpha chains, this beta chain has a frequency of little significance. The rearrangement joins TRBV12-3 or TRBV12-4 to TRBJ2-7; D remains ambiguous. Trimming left V 4 bases short and J 5 bases short, with 9 bases between. There are 12 residues in the CDR3. The DNA of the CDR3 is TGTGCCAGCAGTTCAAGTCTCAACGAGCAGTACTTC. The encoded protein is CASSSSLNEQYF.

This clonotype was detected ten times or more. The library was designed around alpha chains, so this beta chain is a stray read whose abundance carries little weight. The rearrangement uses TRBV7-2 and TRBJ2-7; D gene unclear. Germline V CDR1 and CDR2: SGHTA, FQGNSA. The CDR3 length is 11 residues. V lost 3 bases and J lost 4, with 4 bases in between. The CDR3 reads CASSLRYEQYF. CDR3 nucleotide sequence: TGTGCCAGCAGCTTGAGATACGAGCAGTACTTC.